This TCR beta chain was profiled in a study of post-analysis software for immune sequencing data (dated by TCRdb to 2013 to 2016). In the study overall: Disease courses on record covered relapsing-remitting, secondary progressive and progressive-relapsing multiple sclerosis, though some patients had no subtype annotation. A subset of samples was prepared in parallel using single-end sample barcoding, then pooled and co-amplified after Illumina adapter ligation. Patient repertoires were compared against around 10 previously published healthy control repertoires from donors aged roughly 6 to 27 years.

As for this clonotype: This receptor's antigen is unknown. No base-level quality is on record; no much larger clone is a single base apart.

The paper as a whole reports these results and caveats: The multiple sclerosis patient group was slightly younger than the control group. Compared with controls, multiple sclerosis patients had significantly lower normalized Chao1 diversity, a finding suggesting substantial peripheral T-cell clonal expansion. Direct clustering with F measure revealed strong co-clustering of samples prepared in the same batch, which led to a batch-effect correction.

To demonstrate the VDJtools post-analysis software, TCR beta repertoires were profiled from the peripheral blood of about 14 young patients with multiple sclerosis. The patients with multiple sclerosis were children and adolescents between about 6 and 16 years of age. The library was produced with PCR. TCRdb lists the instrument as Illumina HiSeq 2500. Unique molecular identifiers were incorporated into TCR beta cDNA libraries to reduce PCR and sequencing biases. Per 1 to 10 million input T cells, approximately 500,000 cDNA molecules were obtained, such that each molecule approximated one T cell. The same protocol used for the earlier healthy control dataset was applied to prepare and sequence the patient libraries. Within a given batch, samples were prepared together, multiplexed and sequenced on the same HiSeq lane. In the paper's pipeline: MIGEC handled the raw barcoded reads, throwing out single-read molecular identifier groups before consensus assembly and CDR3 extraction. VDJtools was used for post-analysis of the clonotype tables, and diversity was normalized by down-sampling every dataset to the size of the smallest sample. To correct batch-related cross-sample contamination, repertoire overlap clustering matched CDR3 amino acid sequences but not nucleotide sequences. TCRdb handled the public reads itself, with Q25 trimming in fastp and clone calling in MiXCR, and kept productive beta chains. Every CDR3 protein is listed once, alongside the most common genes and DNA of its rows. TCRdb's processing, not the authors', yielded these V and J calls. This sample has 750,000 to 950,000 distinct CDR3 sequences in its table, and approximately 57% of those were observed once. The ten most abundant clones make up approximately 4.3% of the sample.

Sequenced input: blood. The sequence was collected from a girl aged 5-17 years with multiple sclerosis.

The base sequence is TGCAGCGTTATGCCCTCCTACAATGAGCAGTACTTC. Translated, this is CSVMPSYNEQYF. This chain joins TRBV29-1 to TRBJ2-1; too little of a D gene remains to name it. Near its end, the DNA agrees better with TRBJ2-7, so the J call may be wrong. The CDR3 covers 12 residues, taking in both the cysteine and the phenylalanine. Just the 36-base CDR3 DNA is kept, in frame starting at base 1. The germline V gene gives CDR1 as SQVTM and CDR2 as ANQGSEA.